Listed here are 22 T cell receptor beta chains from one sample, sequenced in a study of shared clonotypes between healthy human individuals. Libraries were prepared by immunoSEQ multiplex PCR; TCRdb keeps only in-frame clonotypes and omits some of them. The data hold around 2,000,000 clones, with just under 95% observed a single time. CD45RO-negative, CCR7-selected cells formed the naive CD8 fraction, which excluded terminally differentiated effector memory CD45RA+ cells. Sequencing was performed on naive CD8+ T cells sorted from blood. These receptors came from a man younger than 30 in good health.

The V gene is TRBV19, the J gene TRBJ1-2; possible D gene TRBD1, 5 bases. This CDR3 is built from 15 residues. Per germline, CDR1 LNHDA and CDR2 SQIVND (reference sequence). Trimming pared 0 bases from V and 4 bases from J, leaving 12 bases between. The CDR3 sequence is CASSIDGTHFYGYTF. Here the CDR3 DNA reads TGTGCCAGTAGTATAGATGGGACTCATTTCTATGGCTACACCTTC.

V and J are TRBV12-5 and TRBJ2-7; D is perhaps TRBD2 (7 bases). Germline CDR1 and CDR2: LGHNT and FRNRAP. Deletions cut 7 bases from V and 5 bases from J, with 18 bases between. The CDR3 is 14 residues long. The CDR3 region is CASARGGASHEQYF. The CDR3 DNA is TGTGCTAGTGCAAGAGGGGGGGCTTCCCACGAGCAGTACTTC.

The CDR3 is CARDLSLGGYTF. The CDR3 region has the DNA TGTGCCAGGGACCTTTCATTGGGGGGCTACACCTTC. The chain has TRBV2 and TRBJ1-2; D not certain. Germline assignment: CDR1 SNHLY and CDR2 FYNNEI. The CDR3 totals 12 residues. V shed 9 bases and J shed 8 bases, with 16 bases lying between them.

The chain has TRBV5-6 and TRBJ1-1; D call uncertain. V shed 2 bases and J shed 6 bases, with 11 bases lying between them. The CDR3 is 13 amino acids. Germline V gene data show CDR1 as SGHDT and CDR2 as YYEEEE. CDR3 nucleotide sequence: TGTGCCAGCAGCTTTGTCCAACTCCCTGAAGCTTTCTTT. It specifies CASSFVQLPEAFF.

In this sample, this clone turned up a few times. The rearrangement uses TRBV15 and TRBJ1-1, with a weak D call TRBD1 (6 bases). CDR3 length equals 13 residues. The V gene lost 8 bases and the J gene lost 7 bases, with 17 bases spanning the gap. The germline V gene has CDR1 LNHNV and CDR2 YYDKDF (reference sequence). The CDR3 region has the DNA TGTGCCACCTCGCAGGGGCCCAGCTTTGAAGCTTTCTTT. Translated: CATSQGPSFEAFF.

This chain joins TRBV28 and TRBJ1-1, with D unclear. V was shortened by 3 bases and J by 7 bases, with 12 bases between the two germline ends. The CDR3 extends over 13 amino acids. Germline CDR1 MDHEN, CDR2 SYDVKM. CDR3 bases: TGTGCCAGCAGTTTGGGCCCCCCTCTTGAAGCTTTCTTT. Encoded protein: CASSLGPPLEAFF.

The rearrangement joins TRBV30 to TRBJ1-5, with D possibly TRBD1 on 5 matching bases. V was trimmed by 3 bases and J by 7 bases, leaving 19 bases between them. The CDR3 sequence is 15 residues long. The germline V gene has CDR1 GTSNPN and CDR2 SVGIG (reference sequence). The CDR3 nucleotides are TGTGCCTGGAGCGAGGGTGAGGTCGGGGACCAGCCCCAGCATTTT. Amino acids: CAWSEGEVGDQPQHF.

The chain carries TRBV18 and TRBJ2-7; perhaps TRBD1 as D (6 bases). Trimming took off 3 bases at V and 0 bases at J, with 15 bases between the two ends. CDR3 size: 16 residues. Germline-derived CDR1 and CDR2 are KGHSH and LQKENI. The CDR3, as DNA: TGTGCCAGCTCACCCCTTACGACAGGCGGCTCCTACGAGCAGTACTTC. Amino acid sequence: CASSPLTTGGSYEQYF.

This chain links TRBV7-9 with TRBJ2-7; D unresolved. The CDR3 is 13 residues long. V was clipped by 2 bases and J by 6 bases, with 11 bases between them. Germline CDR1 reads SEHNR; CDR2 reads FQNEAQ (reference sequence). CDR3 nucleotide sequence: TGTGCCAGCAGCTTAAGCCCCCTCGCCGAGCAGTACTTC. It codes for CASSLSPLAEQYF.

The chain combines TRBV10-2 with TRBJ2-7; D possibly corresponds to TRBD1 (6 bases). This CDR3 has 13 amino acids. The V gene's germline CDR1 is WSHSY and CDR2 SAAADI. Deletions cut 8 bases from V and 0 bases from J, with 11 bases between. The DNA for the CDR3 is TGCGCCAGCGCTACAGGGAGCTCCTACGAGCAGTACTTC. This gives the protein CASATGSSYEQYF.

CDR3 DNA sequence: TGCAGCGTCCGGGATGACGAGCAGTACTTC. Amino acids: CSVRDDEQYF. The genes are TRBV29-1 and TRBJ2-5; the D gene is possibly TRBD2 (5 bases). Matching the DNA end better, TRBJ2-7 makes the J call doubtful. The CDR3 length is 10 residues. Germline lookup yields CDR1 SQVTM and CDR2 ANQGSEA.

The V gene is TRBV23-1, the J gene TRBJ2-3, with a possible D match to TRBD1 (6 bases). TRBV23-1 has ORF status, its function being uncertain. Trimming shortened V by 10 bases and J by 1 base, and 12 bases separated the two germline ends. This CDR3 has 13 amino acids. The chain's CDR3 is CATGQSRTDTQYF. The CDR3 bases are TGCGCCACCGGACAGAGCCGCACAGATACGCAGTATTTT.

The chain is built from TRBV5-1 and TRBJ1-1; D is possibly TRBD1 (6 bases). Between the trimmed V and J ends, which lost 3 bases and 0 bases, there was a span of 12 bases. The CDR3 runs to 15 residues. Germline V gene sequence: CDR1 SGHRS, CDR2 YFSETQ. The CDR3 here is CASSWRGTMNTEAFF. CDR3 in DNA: TGCGCCAGCAGCTGGAGGGGGACCATGAACACTGAAGCTTTCTTT.

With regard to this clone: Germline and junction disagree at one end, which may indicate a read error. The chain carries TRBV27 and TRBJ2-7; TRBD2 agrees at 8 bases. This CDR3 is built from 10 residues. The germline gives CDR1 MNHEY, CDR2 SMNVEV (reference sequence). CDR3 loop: CGRESYEQYF. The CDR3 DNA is TGCGGGAGGGAATCCTACGAGCAGTACTTC.

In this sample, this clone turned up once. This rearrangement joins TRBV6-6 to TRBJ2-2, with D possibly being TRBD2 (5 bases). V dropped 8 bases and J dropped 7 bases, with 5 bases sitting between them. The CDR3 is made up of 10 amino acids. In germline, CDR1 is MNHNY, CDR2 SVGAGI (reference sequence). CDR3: CASEGGELFF. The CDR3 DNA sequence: TGTGCCAGCGAGGGCGGGGAGCTGTTTTTT.

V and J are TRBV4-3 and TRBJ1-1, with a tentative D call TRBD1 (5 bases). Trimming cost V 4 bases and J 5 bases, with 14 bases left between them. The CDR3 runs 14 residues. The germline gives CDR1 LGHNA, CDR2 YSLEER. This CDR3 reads CASSPAEGSTEAFF. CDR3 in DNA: TGCGCCAGCAGCCCGGCGGAGGGGAGTACTGAAGCTTTCTTT.

CDR3 DNA: TGTGCCTGGACGCCGGGACAGGGAATCACTGAAGCTTTCTTT. Protein sequence: CAWTPGQGITEAFF. The chain employs TRBV30 and TRBJ1-1; the match to TRBD1 covers 9 bases. Trimming cost V 4 bases and J 4 bases; bases outside gene matches: 7. Germline V gene lookup returns CDR1 GTSNPN and CDR2 SVGIG (reference sequence). The CDR3 extends over 14 amino acids.

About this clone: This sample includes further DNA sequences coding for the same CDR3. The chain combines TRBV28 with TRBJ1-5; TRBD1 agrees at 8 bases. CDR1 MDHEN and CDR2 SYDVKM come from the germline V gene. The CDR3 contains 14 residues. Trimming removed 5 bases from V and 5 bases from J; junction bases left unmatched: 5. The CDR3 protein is CASSLGQGHQPQHF. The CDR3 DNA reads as TGTGCCAGCAGTCTAGGACAGGGTCATCAGCCCCAGCATTTT.

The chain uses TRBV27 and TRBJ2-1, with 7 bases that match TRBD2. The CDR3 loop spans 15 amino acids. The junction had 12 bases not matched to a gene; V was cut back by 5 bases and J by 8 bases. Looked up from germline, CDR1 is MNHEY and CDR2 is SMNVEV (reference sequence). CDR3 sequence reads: CASSPGGPLPYEQFF. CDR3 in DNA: TGTGCCAGCAGTCCGGGAGGCCCCCTTCCCTATGAGCAGTTCTTC.

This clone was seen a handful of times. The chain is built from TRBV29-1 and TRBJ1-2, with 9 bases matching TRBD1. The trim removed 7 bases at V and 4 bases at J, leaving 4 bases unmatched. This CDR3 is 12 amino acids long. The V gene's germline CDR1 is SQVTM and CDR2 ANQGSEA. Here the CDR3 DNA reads TGCAGCGCTACGACAGGGGGCTATGGCTACACCTTC. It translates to CSATTGGYGYTF.

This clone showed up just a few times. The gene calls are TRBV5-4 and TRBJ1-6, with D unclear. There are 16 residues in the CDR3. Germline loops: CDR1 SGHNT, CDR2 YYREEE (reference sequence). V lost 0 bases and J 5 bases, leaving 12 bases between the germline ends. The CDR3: CASSLDRDPHNSPLHF. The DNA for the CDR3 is TGTGCCAGCAGCTTGGATCGCGACCCCCATAATTCACCCCTCCACTTT.

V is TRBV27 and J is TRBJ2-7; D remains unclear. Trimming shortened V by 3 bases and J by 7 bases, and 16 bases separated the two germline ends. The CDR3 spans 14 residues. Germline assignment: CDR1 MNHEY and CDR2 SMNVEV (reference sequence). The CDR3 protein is CASSFVSSPREQYF. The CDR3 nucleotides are TGTGCCAGCAGTTTCGTCAGCTCCCCGAGGGAGCAGTACTTC.